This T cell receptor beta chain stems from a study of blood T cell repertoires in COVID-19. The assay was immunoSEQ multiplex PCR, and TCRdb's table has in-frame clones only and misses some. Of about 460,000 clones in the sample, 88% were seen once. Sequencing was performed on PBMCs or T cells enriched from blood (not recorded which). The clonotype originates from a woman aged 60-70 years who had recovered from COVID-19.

CDR3: CASSSNRESETQYF. CDR3 in DNA: TGTGCCAGCAGCTCCAACAGGGAATCGGAGACCCAGTACTTC. V gene TRBV11-3 combines with J gene TRBJ2-5; D is perhaps TRBD1 (6 bases). V gave up 4 bases and J gave up 5 bases, with 14 bases separating them. From germline, CDR1 is SGHNT and CDR2 YENEEA. There are 14 residues in the CDR3.